The 21 T cell receptor beta chains below were found in one sample sequenced in a study of cytomegalovirus exposure and HLA in healthy donors. The PCR employed 60 Vbeta primers together with 13 Jbeta primers. Sequencing was performed with immunoSEQ multiplex PCR; in TCRdb, only in-frame clones are kept and a portion is missing. The sample contains 100,000 to 150,000 clones, over 75% of which appear only once. Material for sequencing was PBMCs. These receptor sequences come from a man between 25 and 39 years old in good health and CMV-seronegative.

V and J are TRBV6-5 and TRBJ2-1, with unresolved D. Germline V gene lookup returns CDR1 MNHEY and CDR2 SVGAGI. The V end was cut by 2 bases, the J end by 8 bases, with 13 bases between. CDR3 length: 14 residues. The CDR3 nucleotides read TGTGCCAGCAGTTACGTTCACCGGGTAGATGAGCAGTTCTTC. Protein sequence: CASSYVHRVDEQFF.

As for this clone: Mismatch with germline at one junction end may stem from a read error. The rearrangement uses TRBV7-2 and TRBJ2-3, with 12 nucleotides matching TRBD2. This CDR3 comprises 15 residues. Germline-derived CDR1 and CDR2 are SGHTA and FQGNSA. The CDR3 here is CASSTSGGSGDMQYF. DNA for the CDR3: TGTGCCAGCAGCACTAGCGGGGGGTCTGGAGATATGCAGTATTTT.

The V and J genes are TRBV2 and TRBJ2-2; D remains unclear. Per germline, CDR1 SNHLY and CDR2 FYNNEI. The V end was cut by 0 bases, the J end by 4 bases, with 6 bases between. The CDR3 covers 14 residues. Here the CDR3 DNA reads TGTGCCAGCAGTGAAGCTGAGCCCACCGGGGAGCTGTTTTTT. Protein sequence: CASSEAEPTGELFF.

The chain carries TRBV27 and TRBJ2-4, with 8 bases identical to TRBD1. In germline, CDR1 is MNHEY, CDR2 SMNVEV (reference sequence). Trimming at V came to 5 bases and at J to 5 bases, leaving 11 bases not matched to a gene. The CDR3 consists of 16 residues. The CDR3, as DNA: TGTGCCAGCAGTCTTGGACGGGCAGGGGGCGAAAACATTCAGTACTTC. Translation gives CASSLGRAGGENIQYF.

The chain couples TRBV27 to TRBJ2-7; D is possibly TRBD1 (5 bases). CDR3 size: 14 residues. Germline CDR1 and CDR2: MNHEY and SMNVEV (reference sequence). V gave up 5 bases and J gave up 2 bases, with 13 bases separating them. The CDR3 DNA follows: TGTGCCAGCAGTCTAGACCGGACAACCTACGAGCAGTACTTC. Translation gives CASSLDRTTYEQYF.

The chain employs TRBV6-6 and TRBJ1-5, with D maybe TRBD1 (6 bases). Looked up from germline, CDR1 is MNHNY and CDR2 is SVGAGI (reference sequence). V lost 7 bases, J lost 1 base, and 11 bases lay in between. This CDR3 has 14 amino acids. CDR3 in amino acids: CASKKQGSNQPQHF. The CDR3 DNA reads TGTGCCAGCAAAAAACAGGGAAGCAATCAGCCCCAGCATTTT.

This rearrangement joins TRBV6-1 to TRBJ2-3; D gene uncertain. Germline V lookup: CDR1 MNHNS, CDR2 SASEGT. V gave up 1 base and J gave up 5 bases, with 7 bases separating them. The CDR3 runs to 13 residues. The chain's CDR3 is CASSEDRGDTQYF. The CDR3 coding sequence is TGTGCCAGCAGTGAAGATCGAGGAGATACGCAGTATTTT.

The V and J genes are TRBV30 and TRBJ2-1; the D gene is possibly TRBD1 (6 bases). V lost 2 bases to trimming and J lost 7 bases, with 9 bases between them. CDR3 length: 12 residues. Germline values: CDR1 GTSNPN, CDR2 SVGIG (reference sequence). CDR3 nucleotide sequence: TGTGCCTGGAGTCCTACAGGGAATGAGCAGTTCTTC. It yields the protein CAWSPTGNEQFF.

The chain uses TRBV5-4 and TRBJ2-2; TRBD2 agrees at 8 bases. The germline V gene encodes CDR1 SGHNT and CDR2 YYREEE (reference sequence). The length of the CDR3 is 15 residues. J lost 4 bases, V lost 2 bases, and 4 bases had no gene match. CDR3 sequence (DNA): TGTGCCAGCAGCTTACGGGGGGGTCGCACCGGGGAGCTGTTTTTT. The encoded protein is CASSLRGGRTGELFF.

This rearrangement joins TRBV14 to TRBJ2-5, with a weak D call TRBD2 (5 bases). Germline V gene lookup returns CDR1 SGHDN and CDR2 FVKESK. This CDR3 has 14 residues. Trimming took off 1 base at V and 4 bases at J, with 10 bases between the two ends. Here the CDR3 reads CASSQADSRETQYF. The CDR3 DNA is TGTGCCAGCAGCCAAGCGGACTCAAGAGAGACCCAGTACTTC.

With regard to this clone: An end of the junction differs from the germline gene, which may be a read error. The J gene is TRBJ2-1, the V gene TRBV7-9; 11 bases agree with TRBD2. The CDR3 has 13 amino acids. Germline values: CDR1 SEHNR, CDR2 FQNEAQ (reference sequence). The CDR3 DNA follows: TGTTCCAGCAGCTGGACTAGCGGGAATGAGCAGTTCTTC. Its protein product is CSSSWTSGNEQFF.

This clone was seen a few times. The chain has TRBV5-1 and TRBJ1-2; no clear D gene. Germline CDR1 reads SGHRS; CDR2 reads YFSETQ. The CDR3 has 12 residues. The ends were cut back, 7 bases at V and 4 bases at J, with 11 bases in the middle. DNA of the CDR3: TGCGCCAGCGCAGGATTGAGCTATGGCTACACCTTC. This sequence encodes CASAGLSYGYTF.

This CDR3 is CASSWTGQSSYNSPLHF. CDR3 DNA sequence: TGTGCCAGCAGCTGGACCGGACAGTCCTCCTATAATTCACCCCTCCACTTT. The chain employs TRBV7-8 and TRBJ1-6; D may be TRBD1 (6 bases). Trimming cost V 4 bases and J 0 bases, with 13 bases left between them. The germline V gene encodes CDR1 SGHVS and CDR2 FQNEAQ. The CDR3 covers 17 residues.

The chain carries TRBV4-2 and TRBJ2-1; D is possibly TRBD2 (5 bases). There are 15 residues in the CDR3. In germline, CDR1 is LGHNA, CDR2 YNFKEQ. V lost 1 base and J lost 0, with 7 bases in between. The CDR3 protein is CASSQVTSSYNEQFF. CDR3 DNA sequence: TGTGCCAGCAGCCAAGTTACTAGCTCCTACAATGAGCAGTTCTTC.

V usage is TRBV27 and J usage is TRBJ1-2; 10 bases agree with TRBD1. The junction had 4 bases not matched to a gene; V was cut back by 7 bases and J by 2 bases. This CDR3 comprises 14 residues. Germline V gene sequence: CDR1 MNHEY, CDR2 SMNVEV (reference sequence). CDR3: CASTLTGGNYGYTF. Here the CDR3 DNA reads TGTGCCAGCACCTTGACAGGGGGCAACTATGGCTACACCTTC.

The chain couples TRBV4-1 to TRBJ1-3, with TRBD1 identical over 8 bases. V shed 1 base and J 3 bases; nucleotides not matched to a gene: 5. Germline lookup yields CDR1 MGHRA and CDR2 YSYEKL. CDR3 length: 16 amino acids. The CDR3 region is CASSQASTGVGNTIYF. The CDR3 DNA follows: TGCGCCAGCAGCCAAGCCTCGACAGGGGTTGGAAACACCATATATTTT.

The sample holds a few counts of this clone. The chain employs TRBV28 and TRBJ2-7; perhaps TRBD1 as D (6 bases). CDR1 and CDR2 from the germline V gene are MDHEN and SYDVKM. CDR3 size: 17 residues. With 3 bases removed from V and 2 bases from J, the gap between germline ends came to 20 bases. Written as DNA, the CDR3 is TGTGCCAGCAGTTTGTCCCCCTGGGCAGGGGACCCCTACGAGCAGTACTTC. It yields the protein CASSLSPWAGDPYEQYF.

J is TRBJ1-1 and V is TRBV5-1; 10 nucleotides agree with TRBD1. The CDR3 sequence is 14 residues long. The V gene's germline CDR1 is SGHRS and CDR2 YFSETQ. V was pared by 2 bases and J by 6 bases, with 4 bases of the junction left unmatched. CDR3 residues: CASSLGDRGPEAFF. As DNA, the CDR3 is TGCGCCAGCAGCTTAGGGGACAGGGGCCCTGAAGCTTTCTTT.

Points on this clone: Because it lacks the conserved phenylalanine or tryptophan at the end, this CDR3 is likely a read error. The rearrangement links TRBV19 to TRBJ1-1; 9 bases are a match to TRBD1. This CDR3 region has 14 residues. Per germline, CDR1 LNHDA and CDR2 SQIVND (reference sequence). After removal of 2 bases from V and 3 bases from J, the junction contained 1 base not matched to a gene. CDR3 sequence reads: CASSIRQGDTEAFL. CDR3 sequence (DNA): TGTGCCAGTAGTATACGACAGGGGGACACTGAAGCTTTCCTT.

This chain uses TRBV5-8 with TRBJ2-5; the D gene is possibly TRBD2 (7 bases). Germline CDR1 reads SGHTS; CDR2 reads YDEGEE. V was clipped by 3 bases and J by 4 bases, with 16 bases between them. The CDR3 length is 15 residues. CDR3 amino acids: CASSWGGGLGETQYF. CDR3 nucleotide sequence: TGTGCCAGCAGCTGGGGCGGGGGCTTGGGAGAGACCCAGTACTTC.

The J gene is TRBJ1-1, the V gene TRBV5-6; possible D gene TRBD1, 6 bases. V was cut by 3 bases and J by 5 bases, with 14 bases left in between. CDR3 size: 14 residues. Germline V gene data show CDR1 as SGHDT and CDR2 as YYEEEE. The CDR3 is CASSSGGARTEAFF. For the CDR3, the DNA is TGTGCCAGCAGCTCCGGGGGGGCCAGGACTGAAGCTTTCTTT.